This T cell receptor beta chain was retrieved from a study of T cells of healthy individuals. From the 5' RACE reads, TCRdb called clonotypes with MiXCR, one entry per CDR3 protein. This table holds fewer than 90,000 distinct CDR3 sequences, approximately 5.4% found once. The germline gives CDR1 MDHEN, CDR2 SYDVKM. The CDR3 runs to 17 residues. Trimming took 3 bases from V and 0 from J; bases not matched to a gene: 7. This clonotype was counted at least ten times. The V gene is TRBV28, the J gene TRBJ1-2; 10 bases are shared with TRBD1. The sequence was collected from a female donor in good health. The CDR3 sequence: CASSFGGQGSANYGYTF. CDR3 DNA: TGTGCCAGCAGTTTTGGGGGACAGGGGTCGGCTAACTATGGCTACACCTTC.